Below are 25 T cell receptor beta chains sequenced from a single sample in a study of early T cells in non-severe SARS-CoV-2 infection. TCRdb recomputed calls from the 5' RACE reads with MiXCR, one row per CDR3 protein. The sample holds roughly 75,000 distinct CDR3 sequences; approximately 12% are singletons and the top ten take roughly 3.1%. The material sequenced was whole blood. These TCRs come from an adult who was a healthcare worker with PCR-confirmed SARS-CoV-2 infection or an uninfected control (not recorded which).

Concerning this clonotype: Mismatch with germline at one junction end may stem from a read error. The genes are TRBV27 and TRBJ2-7; TRBD1 agrees at 11 bases. Germline CDR1 reads MNHEY; CDR2 reads SMNVEV (reference sequence). The length of the CDR3 is 13 residues. The CDR3 sequence is CASSRSTGQGAFF. Here the CDR3 DNA reads TGTGCCAGCAGTCGCTCAACCGGACAGGGGGCTTTCTTC.

This rearrangement joins TRBV7-6 to TRBJ2-1; TRBD2 matches at 7 bases. Trimming took 1 base from V and 0 from J; bases not matched to a gene: 0. CDR1 SGHVS and CDR2 FNYEAQ come from the germline V gene. The CDR3 totals 15 residues. The CDR3 bases are TGTGCCAGCAGCTTAGGGACTAGCTCCTACAATGAGCAGTTCTTC. The encoded protein is CASSLGTSSYNEQFF.

In this sample, this clonotype turned up many times. V is TRBV5-6 and J is TRBJ2-2; no clear D gene. The length of the CDR3 is 18 residues. Germline CDR1 is SGHDT and CDR2 is YYEEEE. V lost 1 base to trimming and J lost 1 base, with 17 bases between them. CDR3 in DNA: TGTGCCAGCAGCTTGTGGTTTGGCTTCAAGCGGAACACCGGGGAGCTGTTTTTT. Protein product: CASSLWFGFKRNTGELFF.

This clonotype showed up just a few times. The chain is built from TRBV30 and TRBJ1-2, with D hard to call. CDR3 size: 11 residues. CDR1 is GTSNPN, CDR2 SVGIG, per germline (reference sequence). V dropped 0 bases and J dropped 4 bases, with 3 bases sitting between them. The CDR3 DNA follows: TGTGCCTGGAGTGTATCCTATGGCTACACCTTC. Amino acids: CAWSVSYGYTF.

The table lists this clonotype with a few counts. V gene TRBV4-1 combines with J gene TRBJ2-1, with TRBD2 matching over 10 bases. Looked up from germline, CDR1 is MGHRA and CDR2 is YSYEKL. V lost 3 bases, J lost 7 bases, and 12 bases stayed unmatched. This CDR3 comprises 17 residues. The CDR3: CASSQASGSHLGNEQFF. CDR3 nucleotides: TGCGCCAGCAGCCAGGCTAGCGGGAGTCACTTGGGGAATGAGCAGTTCTTC.

The chain couples TRBV11-2 to TRBJ2-1; D uncertain. The V gene lost 5 bases and the J gene lost 0 bases, with 14 bases spanning the gap. Looked up from germline, CDR1 is SGHAT and CDR2 is FQNNGV. The CDR3 totals 16 residues. The CDR3 region has the DNA TGTGCCAGCAGCACCTCGGGCCTGAGCTCCTACAATGAGCAGTTCTTC. It specifies CASSTSGLSSYNEQFF.

V and J are TRBV7-9 and TRBJ2-7; D is perhaps TRBD2 (5 bases). The germline gives CDR1 SEHNR, CDR2 FQNEAQ (reference sequence). The ends were cut back, 1 base at V and 5 bases at J, with 12 bases in the middle. The CDR3 has 14 residues. The CDR3 sequence is CASSLEGAADEQYF. CDR3 bases: TGTGCCAGCAGCTTAGAGGGAGCTGCGGACGAGCAGTACTTC. The variable domain in full, with the rest retrieved from reference TRBV7-9 and TRBJ2-7, is DTGVSQNPRHKITKRGQNVTFRCDPISEHNRLYWYRQTLGQGPEFLTYFQNEAQLEKSRLLSDRFSAERPKGSFSTLEIQRTEQGDSAMYLCASSLEGAADEQYFGPGTRLTVT.

The V call is TRBV28, the J call TRBJ2-2; the D is unclear. CDR3 length: 12 amino acids. CDR1 is MDHEN, CDR2 SYDVKM, per germline. V lost 2 bases and J lost 7, with 5 bases in between. The CDR3 loop reads CASSLLHGELFF. The DNA for the CDR3 is TGTGCCAGCAGTTTACTTCACGGGGAGCTGTTTTTT.

This clonotype was observed a handful of times. The chain has TRBV27 and TRBJ2-3; 10 nucleotides line up with TRBD2. J lost 4 bases, V lost 3 bases, and 13 bases had no gene match. Germline lookup yields CDR1 MNHEY and CDR2 SMNVEV (reference sequence). CDR3 length: 18 amino acids. DNA for the CDR3: TGTGCCAGCAGTTTCTTCTCCACGCTAGCGGGAGACTCAGATACGCAGTATTTT. Protein: CASSFFSTLAGDSDTQYF.

The genes are TRBV7-6 and TRBJ2-2, with D uncertain. Per the germline V gene, CDR1 is SGHVS and CDR2 is FNYEAQ. The CDR3 sequence is 13 residues long. V lost 5 bases and J 6 bases, leaving 10 bases between the germline ends. CDR3 coding DNA: TGTGCCAGCAGCCTTATAATGGCCGGGGAGCTGTTTTTT. This encodes CASSLIMAGELFF.

This clonotype has more than one count but fewer than ten. The chain recombines TRBV12-3 or TRBV12-4 with TRBJ2-2; no clear D gene. Trimming stripped 6 bases from V and 4 bases from J, with 9 bases between. This CDR3 region has 13 residues. In DNA form, the CDR3 reads TGTGCCAGCAGCCTAGACGGCACCGGGGAGCTGTTTTTT. Protein: CASSLDGTGELFF.

This clonotype was picked up a small number of times. The gene calls are TRBV6-5 and TRBJ2-7, with D possibly TRBD1 on 5 matching bases. V lost 0 bases to trimming and J lost 9 bases, with 12 bases between them. Germline V lookup: CDR1 MNHEY, CDR2 SVGAGI. The CDR3 is made up of 13 amino acids. In DNA, the CDR3 is TGTGCCAGCAGTTACTCGAGCAGGGCGGTGCAGTACTTC. Translation: CASSYSSRAVQYF.

This clonotype was counted only a few times. The V gene is TRBV30, the J gene TRBJ2-5, with D possibly TRBD2 on 6 matching bases. V was clipped by 2 bases and J by 5 bases, with 12 bases between them. The CDR3 has 13 amino acids. Germline-derived CDR1 and CDR2 are GTSNPN and SVGIG (reference sequence). The CDR3 bases are TGTGCCTGGAGTTTGGAGGGATTGGAGACCCAGTACTTC. Protein sequence: CAWSLEGLETQYF.

Many counts were recorded for this clonotype. The V and J genes are TRBV20-1 and TRBJ2-5, with TRBD1 as a possible D gene (5 bases). The CDR3 length is 14 residues. Trimming left V 6 bases short and J 7 bases short, with 21 bases between. From germline, CDR1 is DFQATT and CDR2 SNEGSKA (reference sequence). DNA of the CDR3: TGCAGTGCCCCCGAAAACCGACAGTCCGGGACCCAGTACTTC. Translated, it gives CSAPENRQSGTQYF.

V gene TRBV7-9 combines with J gene TRBJ2-5, with D possibly being TRBD2 (5 bases). V lost 0 bases and J 13 bases, leaving 18 bases between the germline ends. This CDR3 contains 14 residues. The germline V gene has CDR1 SEHNR and CDR2 FQNEAQ (reference sequence). For the CDR3, the DNA is TGTGCCAGCAGCTTAGCGAGTACTGTGGCTAGCCCGTACTTC. Translated: CASSLASTVASPYF.

CDR3 loop: CASSFLGYTKGSYNEQFF. The CDR3 nucleotides read TGTGCCAGCAGTTTCCTGGGCTATACGAAAGGCTCCTACAATGAGCAGTTCTTC. The chain has TRBV28 and TRBJ2-1, with unresolved D. The V gene's germline CDR1 is MDHEN and CDR2 SYDVKM. The length of the CDR3 is 18 residues. Deletions cut 3 bases from V and 0 bases from J, with 18 bases between.

CDR3: CASSPPRGENTEAFF. CDR3 nucleotide sequence: TGTGCCAGCAGCCCCCCCCGAGGGGAGAACACTGAAGCTTTCTTT. The chain couples TRBV3-1 to TRBJ1-1, with D maybe TRBD1 (5 bases). CDR1 is LGHDT, CDR2 YNNKEL, per germline (reference sequence). The CDR3 spans 15 residues. The V end lost 4 bases, the J end lost 1 base, and 13 bases lay between the germline ends.

This clonotype came up once. The chain combines TRBV28 with TRBJ2-7, with 10 positions matching TRBD2. Germline V lookup: CDR1 MDHEN, CDR2 SYDVKM. Trimming at V came to 5 bases and at J to 6 bases, leaving 10 bases not matched to a gene. The CDR3 length is 15 residues. CDR3 sequence reads: CASSAGSSGSREQYF. CDR3 nucleotides: TGTGCCAGCAGTGCCGGGTCTAGCGGGAGTCGCGAGCAGTACTTC.

The chain links TRBV5-5 to TRBJ2-7; no definite D call. The CDR3 runs to 14 residues. The germline V and J ends were trimmed by 0 bases and 2 bases, with 9 bases remaining between them. Germline assignment: CDR1 SGHKS and CDR2 YYEKEE (reference sequence). Written as DNA, the CDR3 is TGTGCCAGCAGCTTGGTTATGGGCACCTACGAGCAGTACTTC. Translated: CASSLVMGTYEQYF.

This clonotype was counted many times. This chain joins TRBV10-1 and TRBJ1-4, with D perhaps matching TRBD1 (5 bases). This CDR3 has 15 amino acids. V lost 0 bases to trimming and J lost 7 bases, with 12 bases between them. Germline V gives CDR1 WNHNN, CDR2 SYGVQD (reference sequence). The CDR3 sequence: CASSESRGGSEKLFF. In DNA, the CDR3 is TGCGCCAGCAGTGAGTCACGCGGGGGAAGTGAAAAACTGTTTTTT.

This clonotype has just a few counts. The V gene is TRBV12-3 or TRBV12-4, the J gene TRBJ2-3; D might be TRBD1 or TRBD2, each matching 5 bases. V was trimmed by 7 bases and J by 3 bases, leaving 17 bases between them. This CDR3 region has 15 residues. The CDR3, as DNA: TGTGCCAGCACCCCTAATGGGGGAATGACAGATACGCAGTATTTT. Its protein product is CASTPNGGMTDTQYF.

The sample holds a few counts of this clonotype. The chain joins TRBV14 to TRBJ2-2; no clear D. The CDR3 runs to 14 residues. Germline-derived CDR1 and CDR2 are SGHDN and FVKESK. The V and J ends lost 2 bases and 6 bases respectively, with 10 bases between them. CDR3: CASSQFEIAGELFF. The CDR3 DNA follows: TGTGCCAGCAGCCAATTCGAAATTGCCGGGGAGCTGTTTTTT.

This clonotype was seen ten or more times. The rearrangement uses TRBV7-2 and TRBJ2-1; D is undetermined. Trimming took off 3 bases at V and 4 bases at J, with 7 bases between the two ends. From germline, CDR1 is SGHTA and CDR2 FQGNSA. This CDR3 comprises 13 residues. The CDR3 loop reads CASSFQRYNEQFF. The CDR3 DNA reads TGTGCCAGCAGCTTCCAGCGTTACAATGAGCAGTTCTTC. Full variable domain (remainder filled in from reference TRBV7-2 and TRBJ2-1): GAGVSQSPSNKVTEKGKDVELRCDPISGHTALYWYRQSLGQGLEFLIYFQGNSAPDKSGLPSDRFSAERTGGSVSTLTIQRTQQEDSAVYLCASSFQRYNEQFFGPGTRLTVL.

The rearrangement joins TRBV7-3 to TRBJ2-2; no firm D call. CDR3 size: 13 residues. The germline V and J ends were trimmed by 5 bases and 7 bases, with 11 bases remaining between them. CDR1 and CDR2 from the germline V gene are SGHTA and FQGTGA. CDR3 protein: CASSLPPSGELFF. The CDR3 nucleotides read TGTGCCAGCAGCCTCCCCCCAAGCGGGGAGCTGTTTTTT. Variable domain in full (rest from reference TRBV7-3 and TRBJ2-2): GAGVSQTPSNKVTEKGKYVELRCDPISGHTALYWYRQSLGQGPEFLIYFQGTGAADDSGLPNDRFFAVRPEGSVSTLKIQRTERGDSAVYLCASSLPPSGELFFGEGSRLTVL.

This clonotype was seen more than once but under ten times. The rearrangement uses TRBV7-7 and TRBJ2-5, with D possibly matching TRBD1 (5 bases). This CDR3 has 17 residues. CDR1 and CDR2 (germline): SSHAT, FNYEAQ (reference sequence). Trimming pared 1 base from V and 3 bases from J, leaving 18 bases between. The CDR3 loop is CASSLGAIKGREETQYF. CDR3 DNA sequence: TGTGCCAGCAGCTTAGGCGCCATCAAGGGGCGAGAAGAGACCCAGTACTTC.